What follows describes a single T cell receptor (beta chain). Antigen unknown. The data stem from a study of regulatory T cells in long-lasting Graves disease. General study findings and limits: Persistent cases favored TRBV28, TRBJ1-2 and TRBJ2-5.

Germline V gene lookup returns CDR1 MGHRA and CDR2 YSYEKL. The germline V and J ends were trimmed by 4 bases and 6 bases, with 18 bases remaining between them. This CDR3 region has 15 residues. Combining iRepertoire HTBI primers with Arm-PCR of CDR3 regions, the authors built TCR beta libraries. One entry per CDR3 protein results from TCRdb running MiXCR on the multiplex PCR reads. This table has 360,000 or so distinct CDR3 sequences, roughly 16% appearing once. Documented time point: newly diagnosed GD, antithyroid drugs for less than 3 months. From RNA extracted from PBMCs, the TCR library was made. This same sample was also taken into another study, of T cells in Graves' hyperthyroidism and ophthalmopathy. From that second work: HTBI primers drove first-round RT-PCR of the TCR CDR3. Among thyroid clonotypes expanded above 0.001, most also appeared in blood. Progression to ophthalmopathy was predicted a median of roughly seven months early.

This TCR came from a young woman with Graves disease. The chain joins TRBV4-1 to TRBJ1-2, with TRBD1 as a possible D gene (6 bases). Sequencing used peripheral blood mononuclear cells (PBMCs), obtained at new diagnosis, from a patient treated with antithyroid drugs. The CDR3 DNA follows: TGCGCCAGCAGCCCCAGGGGCTGGCTAAGGGATGGCTACACCTTC. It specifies CASSPRGWLRDGYTF.